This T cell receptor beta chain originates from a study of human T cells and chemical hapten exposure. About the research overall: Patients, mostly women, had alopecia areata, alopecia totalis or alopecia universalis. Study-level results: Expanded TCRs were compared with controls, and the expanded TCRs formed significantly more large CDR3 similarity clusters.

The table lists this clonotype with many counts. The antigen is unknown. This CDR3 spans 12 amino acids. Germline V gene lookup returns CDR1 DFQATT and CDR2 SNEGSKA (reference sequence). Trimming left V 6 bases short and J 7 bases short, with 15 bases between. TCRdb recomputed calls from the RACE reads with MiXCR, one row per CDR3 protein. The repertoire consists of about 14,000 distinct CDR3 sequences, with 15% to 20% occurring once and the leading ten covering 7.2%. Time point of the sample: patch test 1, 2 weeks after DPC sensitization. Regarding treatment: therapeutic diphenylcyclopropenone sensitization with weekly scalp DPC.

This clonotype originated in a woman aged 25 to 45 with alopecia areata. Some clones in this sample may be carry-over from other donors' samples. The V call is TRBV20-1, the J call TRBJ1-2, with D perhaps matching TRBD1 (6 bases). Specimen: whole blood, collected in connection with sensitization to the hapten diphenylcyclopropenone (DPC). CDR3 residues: CSAPRGGLGYTF. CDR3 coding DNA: TGCAGTGCCCCAAGGGGGGGGCTTGGCTACACCTTC.